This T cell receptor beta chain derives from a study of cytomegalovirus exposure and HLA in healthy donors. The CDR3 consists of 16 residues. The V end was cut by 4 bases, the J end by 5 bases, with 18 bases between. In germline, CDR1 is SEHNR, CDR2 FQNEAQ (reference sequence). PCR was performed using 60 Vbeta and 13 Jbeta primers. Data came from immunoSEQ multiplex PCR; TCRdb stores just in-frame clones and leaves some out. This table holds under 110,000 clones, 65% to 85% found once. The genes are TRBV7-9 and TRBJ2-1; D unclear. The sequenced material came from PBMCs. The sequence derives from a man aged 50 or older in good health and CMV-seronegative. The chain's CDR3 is CASSSRVAERHNEQFF. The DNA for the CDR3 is TGTGCCAGCAGCTCCCGGGTAGCAGAAAGGCACAATGAGCAGTTCTTC.